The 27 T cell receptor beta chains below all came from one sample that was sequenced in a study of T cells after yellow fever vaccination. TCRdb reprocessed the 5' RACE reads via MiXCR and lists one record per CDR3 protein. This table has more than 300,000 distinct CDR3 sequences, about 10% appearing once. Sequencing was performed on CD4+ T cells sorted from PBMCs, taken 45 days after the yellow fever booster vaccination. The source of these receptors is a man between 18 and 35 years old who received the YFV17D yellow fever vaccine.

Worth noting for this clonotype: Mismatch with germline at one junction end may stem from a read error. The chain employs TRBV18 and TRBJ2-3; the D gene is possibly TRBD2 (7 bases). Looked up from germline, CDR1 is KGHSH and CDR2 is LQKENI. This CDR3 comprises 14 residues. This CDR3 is CASSPRGGTDSQYF. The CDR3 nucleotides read TGTGCCAGCTCACCACGGGGGGGCACAGATTCGCAGTATTTT.

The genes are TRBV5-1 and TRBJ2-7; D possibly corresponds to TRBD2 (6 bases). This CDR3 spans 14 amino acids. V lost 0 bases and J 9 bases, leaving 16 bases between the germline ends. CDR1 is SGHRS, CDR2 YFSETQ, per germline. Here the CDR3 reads CASSLVGGRNGQYF. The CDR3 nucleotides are TGCGCCAGCAGCTTGGTTGGAGGGAGAAATGGGCAGTACTTC.

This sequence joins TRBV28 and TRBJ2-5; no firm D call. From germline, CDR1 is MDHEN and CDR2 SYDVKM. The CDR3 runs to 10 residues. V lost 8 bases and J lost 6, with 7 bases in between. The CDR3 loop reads CASGYKTQYF. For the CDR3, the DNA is TGTGCCAGCGGTTATAAGACCCAGTACTTC.

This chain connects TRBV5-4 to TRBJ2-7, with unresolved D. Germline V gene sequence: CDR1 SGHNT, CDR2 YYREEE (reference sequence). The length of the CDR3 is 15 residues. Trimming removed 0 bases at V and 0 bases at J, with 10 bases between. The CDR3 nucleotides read TGTGCCAGCAGCTTGGGTGGAGTTACCTCCTACGAGCAGTACTTC. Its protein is CASSLGGVTSYEQYF.

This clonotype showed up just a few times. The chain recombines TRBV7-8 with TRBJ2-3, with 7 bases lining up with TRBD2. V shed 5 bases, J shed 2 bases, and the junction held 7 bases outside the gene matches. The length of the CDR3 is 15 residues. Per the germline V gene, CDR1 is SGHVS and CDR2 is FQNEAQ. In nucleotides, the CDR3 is TGTGCCAGCAGCCCTTTGGGGGGGAACACAGATACGCAGTATTTT. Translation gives CASSPLGGNTDTQYF.

The CDR3 here is CASMTGHSYEQYF. CDR3 bases: TGCGCCAGCATGACAGGGCACTCCTACGAGCAGTACTTC. The chain uses TRBV10-2 and TRBJ2-7, with 7 nucleotides matching TRBD1. Germline values: CDR1 WSHSY, CDR2 SAAADI. The CDR3 has 13 residues. The ends lost 7 bases at V and 0 bases at J; junction bases unmatched: 3.

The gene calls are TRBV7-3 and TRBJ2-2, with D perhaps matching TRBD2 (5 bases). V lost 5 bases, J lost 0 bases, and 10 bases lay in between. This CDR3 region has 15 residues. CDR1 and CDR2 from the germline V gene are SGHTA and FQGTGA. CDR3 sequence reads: CASSPGMTNTGELFF. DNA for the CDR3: TGTGCCAGCAGCCCGGGAATGACGAACACCGGGGAGCTGTTTTTT.

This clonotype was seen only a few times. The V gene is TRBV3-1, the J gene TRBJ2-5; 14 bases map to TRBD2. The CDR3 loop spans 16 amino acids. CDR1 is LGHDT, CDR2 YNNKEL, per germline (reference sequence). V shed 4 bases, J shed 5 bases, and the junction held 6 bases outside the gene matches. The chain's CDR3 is CASSPRLAGGRETQYF. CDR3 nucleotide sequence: TGTGCCAGCAGCCCCCGACTAGCGGGGGGGCGCGAGACCCAGTACTTC.

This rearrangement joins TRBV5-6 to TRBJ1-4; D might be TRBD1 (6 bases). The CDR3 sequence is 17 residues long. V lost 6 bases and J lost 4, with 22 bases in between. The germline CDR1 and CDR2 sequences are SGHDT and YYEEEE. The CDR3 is CASTSGAGRSNNEKLFF. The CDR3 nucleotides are TGTGCCAGCACCTCAGGGGCAGGAAGAAGCAATAATGAAAAACTGTTTTTT.

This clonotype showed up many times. In DNA form, the CDR3 reads TGCAGTGCAATCCGACGGGACTCGCCGAGAGAGACCCAGTACTTC. Encoded protein: CSAIRRDSPRETQYF. V gene TRBV20-1 combines with J gene TRBJ2-5; a weak D match, TRBD2 (6 bases). V lost 6 bases and J lost 4, with 21 bases in between. CDR1 DFQATT and CDR2 SNEGSKA come from the germline V gene (reference sequence). The CDR3 is 15 amino acids.

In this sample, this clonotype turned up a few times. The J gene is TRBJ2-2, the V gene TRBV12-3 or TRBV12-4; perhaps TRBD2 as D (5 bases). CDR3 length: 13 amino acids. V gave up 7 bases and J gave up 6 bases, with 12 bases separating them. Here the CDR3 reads CASNRDESGELFF. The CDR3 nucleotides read TGTGCCAGCAACCGGGATGAGTCCGGGGAGCTGTTTTTT.

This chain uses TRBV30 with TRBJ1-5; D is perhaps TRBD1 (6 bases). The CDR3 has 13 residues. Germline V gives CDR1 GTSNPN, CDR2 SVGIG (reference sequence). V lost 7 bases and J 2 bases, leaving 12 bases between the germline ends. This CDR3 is CAYREMGNQPQHF. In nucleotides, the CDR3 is TGTGCCTACAGGGAAATGGGCAATCAGCCCCAGCATTTT. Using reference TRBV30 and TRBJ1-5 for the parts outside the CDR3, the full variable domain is SQTIHQWPATLVQPVGSPLSLECTVEGTSNPNLYWYRQAAGRGLQLLFYSVGIGQISSEVPQNLSASRPQDRQFILSSKKLLLSDSGFYLCAYREMGNQPQHFGDGTRLSIL.

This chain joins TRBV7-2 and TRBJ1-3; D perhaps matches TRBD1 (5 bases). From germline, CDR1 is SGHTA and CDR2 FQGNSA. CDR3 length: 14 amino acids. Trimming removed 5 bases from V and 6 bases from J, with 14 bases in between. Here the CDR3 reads CASSRAGAENTIYF. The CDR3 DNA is TGTGCCAGCAGCCGGGCCGGGGCCGAAAACACCATATATTTT.

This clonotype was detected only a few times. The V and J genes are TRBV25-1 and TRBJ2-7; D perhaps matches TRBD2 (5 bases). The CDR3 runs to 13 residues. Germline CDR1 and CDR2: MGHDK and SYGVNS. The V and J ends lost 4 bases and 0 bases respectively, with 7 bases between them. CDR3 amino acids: CASSGGSSYEQYV. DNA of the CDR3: TGTGCCAGCAGTGGTGGGAGCTCCTACGAGCAGTACGTC.

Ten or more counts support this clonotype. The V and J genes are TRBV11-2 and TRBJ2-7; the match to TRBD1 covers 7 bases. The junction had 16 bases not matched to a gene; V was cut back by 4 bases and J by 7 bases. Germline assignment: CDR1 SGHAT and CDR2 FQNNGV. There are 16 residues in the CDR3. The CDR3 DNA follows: TGTGCCAGCAGCTCGCCGGGCGAGGGGGCGATGGGAGAGCAGTACTTC. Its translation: CASSSPGEGAMGEQYF.

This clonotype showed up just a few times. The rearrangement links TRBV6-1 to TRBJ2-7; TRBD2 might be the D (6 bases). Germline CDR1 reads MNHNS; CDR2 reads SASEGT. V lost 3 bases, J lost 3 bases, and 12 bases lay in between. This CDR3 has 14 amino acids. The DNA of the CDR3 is TGTGCCAGCAGTGAGGGAGGCAGCCACTACGAGCAGTACTTC. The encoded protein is CASSEGGSHYEQYF.

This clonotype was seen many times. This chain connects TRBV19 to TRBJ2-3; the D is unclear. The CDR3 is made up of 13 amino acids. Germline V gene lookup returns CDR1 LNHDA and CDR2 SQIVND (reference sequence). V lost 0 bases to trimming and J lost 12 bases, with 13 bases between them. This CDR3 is CASSIDRRLTQYF. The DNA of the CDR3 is TGTGCCAGTAGTATAGATCGCCGTCTTACCCAGTATTTT.

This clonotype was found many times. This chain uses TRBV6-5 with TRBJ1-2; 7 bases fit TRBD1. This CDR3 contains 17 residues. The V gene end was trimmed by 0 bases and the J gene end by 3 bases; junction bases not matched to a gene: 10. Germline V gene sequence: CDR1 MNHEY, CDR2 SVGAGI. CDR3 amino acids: CASSYSIGSQGDYGYTF. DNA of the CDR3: TGTGCCAGCAGTTACTCGATAGGTTCCCAGGGGGACTATGGCTACACCTTC.

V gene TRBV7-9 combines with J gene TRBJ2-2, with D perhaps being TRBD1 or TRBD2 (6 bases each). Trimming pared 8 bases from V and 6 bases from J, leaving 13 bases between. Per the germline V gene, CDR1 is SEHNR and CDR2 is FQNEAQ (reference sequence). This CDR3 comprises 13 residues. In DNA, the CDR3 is TGTGCCAGCGATTCTGGGGGGCCCGGGGAGCTGTTTTTT. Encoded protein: CASDSGGPGELFF.

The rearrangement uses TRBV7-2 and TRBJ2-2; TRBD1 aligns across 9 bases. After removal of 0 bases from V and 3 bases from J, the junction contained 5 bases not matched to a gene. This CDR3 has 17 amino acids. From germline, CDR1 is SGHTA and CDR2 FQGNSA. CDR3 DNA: TGTGCCAGCAGCTTAGCACTTGGGACAGGGTACACCGGGGAGCTGTTTTTT. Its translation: CASSLALGTGYTGELFF.

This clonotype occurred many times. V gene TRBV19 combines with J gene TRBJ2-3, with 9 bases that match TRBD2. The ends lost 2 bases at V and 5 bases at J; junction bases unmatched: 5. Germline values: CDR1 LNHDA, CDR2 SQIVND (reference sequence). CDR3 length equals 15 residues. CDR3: CASSIRRGGLDTQYF. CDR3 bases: TGTGCCAGTAGTATAAGGCGGGGGGGCCTAGATACGCAGTATTTT.

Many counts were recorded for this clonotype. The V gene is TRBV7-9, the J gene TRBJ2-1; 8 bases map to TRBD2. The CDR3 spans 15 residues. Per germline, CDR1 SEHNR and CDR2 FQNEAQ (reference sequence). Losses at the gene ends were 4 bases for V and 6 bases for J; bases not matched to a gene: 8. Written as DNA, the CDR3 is TGTGCCAGCAGCTCAGGGGCGGGGGGATTCAATGAGCAGTTCTTC. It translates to CASSSGAGGFNEQFF.

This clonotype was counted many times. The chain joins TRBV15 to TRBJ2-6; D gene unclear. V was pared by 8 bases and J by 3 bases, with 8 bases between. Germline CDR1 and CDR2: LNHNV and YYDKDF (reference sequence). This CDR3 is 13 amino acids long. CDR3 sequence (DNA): TGTGCCACCTCCCTGTATGGGGCCAACGTCCTGACTTTC. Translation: CATSLYGANVLTF.

The CDR3 region is CASSSRLAPTGELFF. For the CDR3, the DNA is TGCGCCAGCAGCTCCAGACTAGCGCCCACCGGGGAGCTGTTTTTT. The chain links TRBV5-1 to TRBJ2-2; 8 nucleotides agree with TRBD2. CDR3 length equals 15 residues. Trimming at V came to 3 bases and at J to 4 bases, leaving 5 bases not matched to a gene. Looked up from germline, CDR1 is SGHRS and CDR2 is YFSETQ. The full variable domain, with the rest looked up from reference TRBV5-1 and TRBJ2-2, is KAGVTQTPRYLIKTRGQQVTLSCSPISGHRSVSWYQQTPGQGLQFLFEYFSETQRNKGNFPGRFSGRQFSNSRSEMNVSTLELGDSALYLCASSSRLAPTGELFFGEGSRLTVL.

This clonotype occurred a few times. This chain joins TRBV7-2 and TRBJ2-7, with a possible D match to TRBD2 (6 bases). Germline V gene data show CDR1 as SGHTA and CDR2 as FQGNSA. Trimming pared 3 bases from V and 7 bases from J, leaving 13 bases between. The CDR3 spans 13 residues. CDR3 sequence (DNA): TGTGCCAGCAGCTTGGGCGGGGAAGGTGAGCAGTACGTC. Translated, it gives CASSLGGEGEQYV.

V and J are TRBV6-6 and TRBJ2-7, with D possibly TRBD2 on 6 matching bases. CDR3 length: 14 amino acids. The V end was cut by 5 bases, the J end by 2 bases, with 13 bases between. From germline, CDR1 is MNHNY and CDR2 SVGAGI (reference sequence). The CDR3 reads CASSQASGPYEQYF. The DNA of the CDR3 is TGTGCCAGCAGTCAAGCGAGCGGGCCCTACGAGCAGTACTTC.

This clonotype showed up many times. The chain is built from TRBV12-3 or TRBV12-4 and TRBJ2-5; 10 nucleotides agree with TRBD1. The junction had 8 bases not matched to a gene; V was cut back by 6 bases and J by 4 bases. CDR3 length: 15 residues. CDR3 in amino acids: CASSPGQGGGETQYF. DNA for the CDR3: TGTGCCAGCAGCCCAGGACAGGGGGGAGGAGAGACCCAGTACTTC.